These 8 T cell receptor beta chains originate from one sample sequenced in a study of beta chain features in type 1 diabetes. Study-wide results and caveats: Moderate yet significant TCRB CDR3 shortening was seen in Type 1 diabetes patients in all four CD4+ subsets.

The study reverse transcribed the entire isolated RNA, so it sequenced expressed TCRB transcripts. Sequencing used immunoSEQ multiplex PCR; TCRdb keeps in-frame clones, though not all of them. The repertoire holds 160,000 or so clones, 8.5% to 10% seen once, with 0.7% in the top ten. What these receptors recognize is not known. The specimen was central memory CD4+ T cells from blood. The source of these receptors is a woman in her 30s with type 1 diabetes.

This clone was seen only a few times. The chain recombines TRBV29-1 with TRBJ2-2, with TRBD2 as a possible D gene (5 bases). The germline V and J ends were trimmed by 7 bases and 4 bases, with 16 bases remaining between them. This CDR3 is 14 amino acids long. CDR1 and CDR2 (germline): SQVTM, ANQGSEA. CDR3 residues: CSGGSGRGTGELFF. The CDR3 coding sequence is TGCAGCGGAGGTTCGGGTCGGGGCACCGGGGAGCTGTTTTTT.

The V and J genes are TRBV5-4 and TRBJ2-2, with 8 bases fitting TRBD1. The CDR3 totals 14 residues. Germline trimming cut 4 bases from V and 5 bases from J; bases unmatched to any gene: 4. Looked up from germline, CDR1 is SGHNT and CDR2 is YYREEE (reference sequence). In nucleotides, the CDR3 is TGTGCCAGCAGCCACGGACAGGGTACCGGGGAGCTGTTTTTT. Amino acid sequence: CASSHGQGTGELFF.

V gene TRBV30 combines with J gene TRBJ2-1; 16 bases agree with TRBD2. Germline CDR1 is GTSNPN and CDR2 is SVGIG (reference sequence). The CDR3 covers 16 residues. V trimming: 0 bases; J trimming: 8 bases; junction bases outside the gene matches: 4. CDR3 DNA sequence: TGTGCCTGGAGTGTGGGACTAGCGGGAGGGTTCGATGAGCAGTTCTTC. It specifies CAWSVGLAGGFDEQFF.

This clone has only a few counts. J is TRBJ1-5 and V is TRBV5-6; 9 positions match TRBD1. With 2 bases clipped from V and 2 bases from J, the junction kept 5 bases outside the gene matches. The germline gives CDR1 SGHDT, CDR2 YYEEEE. The CDR3 extends over 16 amino acids. For the CDR3, the DNA is TGTGCCAGCAGCTTAGGGGACAGGGATGGCAATCAGCCCCAGCATTTT. Encoded protein: CASSLGDRDGNQPQHF.

The chain employs TRBV4-2 and TRBJ2-1; D unresolved. The CDR3 spans 16 residues. The germline V and J ends were trimmed by 5 bases and 0 bases, with 14 bases remaining between them. Germline assignment: CDR1 LGHNA and CDR2 YNFKEQ. CDR3 region: CASSVTAQSSYNEQFF. The CDR3 bases are TGTGCCAGCAGCGTGACTGCCCAGAGCTCCTACAATGAGCAGTTCTTC.

The V gene is TRBV30, the J gene TRBJ2-5, with a possible D match to TRBD2 (6 bases). Deletions cut 0 bases from V and 5 bases from J, with 10 bases between. From germline, CDR1 is GTSNPN and CDR2 SVGIG (reference sequence). The CDR3 length is 13 residues. The CDR3 sequence: CAWSVPGRETQYF. DNA for the CDR3: TGTGCCTGGAGTGTACCGGGGAGGGAGACCCAGTACTTC.

There are a few counts of this clone. The CDR3 region is CASSPSLNRGYQETQYF. The CDR3 bases are TGTGCCAGCAGCCCGTCCTTGAACAGGGGGTACCAAGAGACCCAGTACTTC. The rearrangement links TRBV9 to TRBJ2-5; 8 nucleotides match TRBD1. V lost 4 bases, J lost 0 bases, and 11 bases stayed unmatched. This CDR3 spans 17 amino acids. CDR1 is SGDLS and CDR2 is YYNGEE in the germline V gene.

This clone turned up a few times. V gene TRBV28 combines with J gene TRBJ1-2, with 8 positions matching TRBD1. J lost 3 bases, V lost 8 bases, and 8 bases had no gene match. The germline V gene encodes CDR1 MDHEN and CDR2 SYDVKM. The length of the CDR3 is 14 residues. The CDR3 coding sequence is TGTGCCAGCGTGTGGGCAGGGGGCGACTATGGCTACACCTTC. Its protein is CASVWAGGDYGYTF.